The 21 T cell receptor beta chains below all came from one sample that was sequenced in a study of blood T cell repertoires in COVID-19. Sequenced by immunoSEQ multiplex PCR; TCRdb stores in-frame clones only, minus some. The table has just over 650,000 clones, about nine tenths seen once. Sample: peripheral blood. Source of these receptors: a woman aged 18-29 years with acute or convalescent COVID-19.

CDR3 amino acids: CASSQVRGADQPQHF. CDR3 in DNA: TGCGCCAGCAGCCAAGTACGGGGGGCAGATCAGCCCCAGCATTTT. The chain joins TRBV4-1 to TRBJ1-5; D might be TRBD1 (6 bases). Trimming removed 1 base at V and 5 bases at J, with 12 bases between. This CDR3 has 15 residues. Germline V gives CDR1 MGHRA, CDR2 YSYEKL.

The rearrangement uses TRBV5-4 and TRBJ1-2; a possible D gene is TRBD1 (6 bases). This CDR3 comprises 14 residues. Germline CDR1 is SGHNT and CDR2 is YYREEE (reference sequence). V lost 5 bases, J lost 2 bases, and 13 bases lay in between. CDR3 nucleotides: TGTGCCAGCAGACTAGGGGGAATGAACTATGGCTACACCTTC. The encoded protein is CASRLGGMNYGYTF.

The chain uses TRBV28 and TRBJ1-4; 10 nucleotides match TRBD1. The CDR3 extends over 13 amino acids. CDR1 and CDR2 (germline): MDHEN, SYDVKM. V was clipped by 10 bases and J by 8 bases; unmatched bases: 7. Written as DNA, the CDR3 is TGTGCCACTTTGACAGGGGGCGTCGAAAAACTGTTTTTT. Translating it yields CATLTGGVEKLFF.

The V gene is TRBV7-3, the J gene TRBJ2-2; D is unresolved. The CDR3 extends over 14 amino acids. Germline V gene data show CDR1 as SGHTA and CDR2 as FQGTGA. The V gene lost 3 bases and the J gene lost 4 bases, with 9 bases spanning the gap. The CDR3 sequence is CASSLAPATGELFF. The CDR3, as DNA: TGTGCCAGCAGCTTGGCACCTGCCACCGGGGAGCTGTTTTTT.

This clone was counted between two and nine times. The chain combines TRBV3-1 (or the pseudogene TRBV3-2) with TRBJ1-2, with TRBD1 matching 7 bases. V trimming: 3 bases; J trimming: 1 base; junction bases outside the gene matches: 8. CDR1 LGHDT and CDR2 YNNKEL come from the germline V gene (reference sequence). The CDR3 length is 16 residues. The CDR3 bases are TGTGCCAGCAGCCATCGACAGGGTTGGGATAACTATGGCTACACCTTC. It codes for CASSHRQGWDNYGYTF.

This rearrangement joins TRBV7-9 to TRBJ2-2; no clear D. Deletions cut 2 bases from V and 0 bases from J, with 10 bases between. This CDR3 region has 16 residues. Germline CDR1 and CDR2: SEHNR and FQNEAQ (reference sequence). The CDR3 reads CASSLRVSPNTGELFF. The DNA of the CDR3 is TGTGCCAGCAGCTTAAGAGTGAGTCCGAACACCGGGGAGCTGTTTTTT.

This chain joins TRBV5-1 and TRBJ1-1, with 8 bases aligning to TRBD1. This CDR3 region has 16 residues. From germline, CDR1 is SGHRS and CDR2 YFSETQ. V lost 1 base to trimming and J lost 5 bases; unmatched junction nucleotides: 10. The CDR3: CASSLRPGGEGTEAFF. CDR3 DNA: TGCGCCAGCAGCTTGCGGCCAGGGGGCGAGGGGACTGAAGCTTTCTTT. The variable domain in full, completed from reference TRBV5-1 and TRBJ1-1, reads KAGVTQTPRYLIKTRGQQVTLSCSPISGHRSVSWYQQTPGQGLQFLFEYFSETQRNKGNFPGRFSGRQFSNSRSEMNVSTLELGDSALYLCASSLRPGGEGTEAFFGQGTRLTVV.

The chain joins TRBV3-1 (or the pseudogene TRBV3-2) to TRBJ2-1; TRBD1 is a possible D gene (7 bases). The CDR3 runs 12 residues. Trimming removed 8 bases from V and 9 bases from J, with 14 bases in between. Germline assignment: CDR1 LGHDT and CDR2 YNNKEL (reference sequence). CDR3 region: CASGQVRGEQFF. In DNA, the CDR3 is TGTGCCAGCGGACAGGTGCGGGGTGAGCAGTTCTTC.

The chain has TRBV12-3 or TRBV12-4 and TRBJ1-1; D might be TRBD1 (5 bases). This CDR3 is built from 13 residues. Trimming stripped 8 bases from V and 0 bases from J, with 10 bases between. In DNA form, the CDR3 reads TGTGCCAGCGGACATTACATGAACACTGAAGCTTTCTTT. It is translated as CASGHYMNTEAFF.

J is TRBJ1-5 and V is TRBV19, with TRBD1 as a possible D gene (5 bases). With 8 bases removed from V and 5 bases from J, the gap between germline ends came to 16 bases. The CDR3 consists of 14 residues. CDR1 LNHDA and CDR2 SQIVND come from the germline V gene (reference sequence). This chain's CDR3 is CASQRDGADQPQHF. DNA of the CDR3: TGTGCCAGTCAGCGTGATGGGGCGGATCAGCCCCAGCATTTT.

This rearrangement joins TRBV12-3 or TRBV12-4 to TRBJ2-1; D may be TRBD2 (5 bases). There are 13 residues in the CDR3. V lost 6 bases and J lost 3, with 9 bases in between. The CDR3 is CASSPGYYNEQFF. The DNA of the CDR3 is TGTGCCAGCAGCCCGGGATACTACAATGAGCAGTTCTTC.

The J gene is TRBJ2-7, the V gene TRBV5-1, with TRBD2 matching over 13 bases. The J segment lost 4 bases and the V segment lost 4 bases, leaving 17 bases of the junction unmatched. CDR3 length: 19 amino acids. Germline assignment: CDR1 SGHRS and CDR2 YFSETQ. This CDR3 reads CASSPPWTSGRTDLYEQYF. Here the CDR3 DNA reads TGCGCCAGCAGCCCCCCCTGGACTAGCGGGAGAACCGATTTATACGAGCAGTACTTC.

The V gene is TRBV7-9, the J gene TRBJ2-5; TRBD2 is a possible D gene (5 bases). The CDR3 is made up of 12 amino acids. Germline CDR1 reads SEHNR; CDR2 reads FQNEAQ (reference sequence). Trimming shortened V by 1 base and J by 9 bases, and 9 bases separated the two germline ends. CDR3 coding DNA: TGTGCCAGCAGCTTAGGGGAGAGGCCCCAGTACTTC. This sequence encodes CASSLGERPQYF.

This clone was observed a single time. The V gene is TRBV12-3 or TRBV12-4, the J gene TRBJ1-1, with D perhaps TRBD1 (6 bases). CDR3 length: 13 amino acids. Deletions cut 6 bases from V and 5 bases from J, with 13 bases between. The CDR3 protein is CASSQGSGTEAFF. The CDR3, as DNA: TGTGCCAGCAGCCAGGGGAGTGGGACTGAAGCTTTCTTT.

The V call is TRBV7-9, the J call TRBJ2-1; 8 bases agree with TRBD2. Germline CDR1 SEHNR, CDR2 FQNEAQ (reference sequence). With 5 bases clipped from V and 9 bases from J, the junction kept 21 bases outside the gene matches. The CDR3 totals 18 residues. The CDR3 DNA follows: TGTGCCAGCAGCCCCTACGAGGTGTCCTTGCGGGGGGTCGCTGAGCAGTTCTTC. As protein: CASSPYEVSLRGVAEQFF.

This chain links TRBV3-1 (or the pseudogene TRBV3-2) with TRBJ1-6; TRBD1 might be the D (5 bases). Between the trimmed V and J ends, which lost 4 bases and 7 bases, there was a span of 11 bases. CDR3 length: 14 amino acids. Per germline, CDR1 LGHDT and CDR2 YNNKEL (reference sequence). The CDR3 region is CASSLTGTNSPLHF. Here the CDR3 DNA reads TGTGCCAGCAGCCTAACAGGTACCAATTCACCCCTCCACTTT.

The V gene is TRBV27, the J gene TRBJ1-1, with TRBD1 matching over 7 bases. The CDR3 is 15 residues long. Trimming removed 5 bases from V and 2 bases from J; junction bases left unmatched: 8. From germline, CDR1 is MNHEY and CDR2 SMNVEV (reference sequence). CDR3 bases: TGTGCCAGCAGTCCAACCGGGACAGCTAACACTGAAGCTTTCTTT. It yields the protein CASSPTGTANTEAFF.

The gene calls are TRBV5-1 and TRBJ2-1; 7 bases match TRBD2. Trimming at V came to 4 bases and at J to 1 base, leaving 5 bases not matched to a gene. The CDR3 has 15 amino acids. Germline CDR1 SGHRS, CDR2 YFSETQ. The chain's CDR3 is CASSLTSVSYNEQFF. In DNA form, the CDR3 reads TGCGCCAGCAGCCTCACTAGCGTATCCTACAATGAGCAGTTCTTC. Supplemented by reference TRBV5-1 and TRBJ2-1, the full variable domain reads KAGVTQTPRYLIKTRGQQVTLSCSPISGHRSVSWYQQTPGQGLQFLFEYFSETQRNKGNFPGRFSGRQFSNSRSEMNVSTLELGDSALYLCASSLTSVSYNEQFFGPGTRLTVL.

V and J are TRBV4-2 and TRBJ1-1; 9 bases align to TRBD1. The germline gives CDR1 LGHNA, CDR2 YNFKEQ. The CDR3 spans 20 residues. Trimming cost V 4 bases and J 0 bases; bases outside gene matches: 18. For the CDR3, the DNA is TGTGCCAGCAGCCCGACGGGACAGGGTATGCTTTGGGGGTTGAACACTGAAGCTTTCTTT. It is translated as CASSPTGQGMLWGLNTEAFF.

V is TRBV24-1 and J is TRBJ2-7; TRBD2 matches at 7 bases. The CDR3 has 14 amino acids. Unmatched junction bases numbered 2, after V lost 4 bases and J lost 0 bases. The V gene's germline CDR1 is KGHDR and CDR2 SFDVKD. The CDR3 DNA is TGTGCCACCAGTGACCCGGGGGGCTCCTACGAGCAGTACTTC. The encoded protein is CATSDPGGSYEQYF.

CDR3 DNA sequence: TGTGCCAGCAGTTCGGCCGGGGGTTCACCCCTCCACTTT. Protein sequence: CASSSAGGSPLHF. The V and J genes are TRBV27 and TRBJ1-6; the D gene is possibly TRBD1 (5 bases). Germline loops: CDR1 MNHEY, CDR2 SMNVEV (reference sequence). V dropped 4 bases and J dropped 9 bases, with 10 bases sitting between them. The CDR3 runs 13 residues.